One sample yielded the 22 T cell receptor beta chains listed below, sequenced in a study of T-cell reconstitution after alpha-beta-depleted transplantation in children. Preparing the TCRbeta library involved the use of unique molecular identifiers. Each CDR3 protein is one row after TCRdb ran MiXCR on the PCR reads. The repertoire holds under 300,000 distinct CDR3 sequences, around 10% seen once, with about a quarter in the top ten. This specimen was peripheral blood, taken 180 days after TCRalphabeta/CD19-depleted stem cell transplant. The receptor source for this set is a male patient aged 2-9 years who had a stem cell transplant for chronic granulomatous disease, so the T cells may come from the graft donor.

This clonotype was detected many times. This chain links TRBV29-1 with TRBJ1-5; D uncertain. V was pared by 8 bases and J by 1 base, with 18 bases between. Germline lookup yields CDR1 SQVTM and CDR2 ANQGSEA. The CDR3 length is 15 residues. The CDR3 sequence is CSPRGVSNSNQPQHF. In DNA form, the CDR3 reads TGCAGCCCCCGGGGTGTCAGTAACAGCAATCAGCCCCAGCATTTT.

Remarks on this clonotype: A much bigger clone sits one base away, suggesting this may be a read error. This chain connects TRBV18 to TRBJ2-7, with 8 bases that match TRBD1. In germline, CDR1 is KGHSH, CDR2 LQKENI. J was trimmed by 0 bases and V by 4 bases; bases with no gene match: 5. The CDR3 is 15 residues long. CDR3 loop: CASSQGTGLSYEQYF. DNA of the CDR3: TGTGCCAGCTCACAAGGGACAGGCCTCTCCTACGAGCAGTACTTC.

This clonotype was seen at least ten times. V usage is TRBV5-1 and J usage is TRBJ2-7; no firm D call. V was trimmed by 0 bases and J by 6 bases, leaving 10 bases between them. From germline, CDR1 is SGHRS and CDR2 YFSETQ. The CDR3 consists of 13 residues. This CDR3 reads CASSLDTVREQYF. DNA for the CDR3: TGCGCCAGCAGCTTGGATACGGTCCGCGAGCAGTACTTC.

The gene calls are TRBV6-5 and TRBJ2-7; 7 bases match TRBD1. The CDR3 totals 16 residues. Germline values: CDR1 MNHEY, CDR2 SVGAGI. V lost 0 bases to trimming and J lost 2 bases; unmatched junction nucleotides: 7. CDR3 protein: CASSYSFLDRAYEQYF. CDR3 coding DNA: TGTGCCAGCAGTTACTCGTTTCTAGACAGGGCCTACGAGCAGTACTTC.

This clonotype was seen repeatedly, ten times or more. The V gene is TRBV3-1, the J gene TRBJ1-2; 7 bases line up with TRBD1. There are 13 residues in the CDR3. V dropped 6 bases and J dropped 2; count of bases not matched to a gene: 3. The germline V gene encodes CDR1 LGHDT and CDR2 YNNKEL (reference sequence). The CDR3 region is CASRSTGNYGYTF. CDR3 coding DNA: TGTGCCAGCAGGTCGACAGGGAACTATGGCTACACCTTC.

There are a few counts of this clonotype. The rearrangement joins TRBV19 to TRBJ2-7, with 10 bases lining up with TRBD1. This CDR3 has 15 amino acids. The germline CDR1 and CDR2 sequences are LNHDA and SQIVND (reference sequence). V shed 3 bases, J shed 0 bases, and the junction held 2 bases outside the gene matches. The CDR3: CASSMRQGASYEQYF. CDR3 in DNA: TGTGCCAGTAGTATGAGACAGGGGGCCTCCTACGAGCAGTACTTC.

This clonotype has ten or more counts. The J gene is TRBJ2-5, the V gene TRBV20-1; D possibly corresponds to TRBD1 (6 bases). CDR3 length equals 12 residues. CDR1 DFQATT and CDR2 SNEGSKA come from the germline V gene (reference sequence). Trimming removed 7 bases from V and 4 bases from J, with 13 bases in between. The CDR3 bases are TGCAGTGTTGCAGGGGCCGTAGAGACCCAGTACTTC. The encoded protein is CSVAGAVETQYF.

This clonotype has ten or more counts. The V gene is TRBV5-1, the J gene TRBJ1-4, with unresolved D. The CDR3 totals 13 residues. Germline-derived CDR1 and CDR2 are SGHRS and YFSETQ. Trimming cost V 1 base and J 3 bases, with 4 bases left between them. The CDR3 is CASSLLANEKLFF. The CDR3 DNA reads TGCGCCAGCAGCTTGTTAGCTAATGAAAAACTGTTTTTT. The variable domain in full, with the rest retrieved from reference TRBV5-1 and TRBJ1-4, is KAGVTQTPRYLIKTRGQQVTLSCSPISGHRSVSWYQQTPGQGLQFLFEYFSETQRNKGNFPGRFSGRQFSNSRSEMNVSTLELGDSALYLCASSLLANEKLFFGSGTQLSVL.

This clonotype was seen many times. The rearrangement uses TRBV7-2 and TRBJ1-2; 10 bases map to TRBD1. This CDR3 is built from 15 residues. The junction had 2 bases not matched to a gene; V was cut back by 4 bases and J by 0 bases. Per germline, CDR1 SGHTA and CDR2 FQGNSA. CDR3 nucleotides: TGTGCCAGCAGCTCGACAGGGGGCGCTAACTATGGCTACACCTTC. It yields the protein CASSSTGGANYGYTF.

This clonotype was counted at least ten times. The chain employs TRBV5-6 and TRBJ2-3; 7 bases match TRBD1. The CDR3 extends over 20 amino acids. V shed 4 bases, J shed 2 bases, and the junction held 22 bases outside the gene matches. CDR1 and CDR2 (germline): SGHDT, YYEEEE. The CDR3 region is CASSGRDSTLKNIYTDTQYF. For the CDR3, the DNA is TGTGCCAGCAGCGGCCGGGACAGCACATTGAAGAACATATACACAGATACGCAGTATTTT.

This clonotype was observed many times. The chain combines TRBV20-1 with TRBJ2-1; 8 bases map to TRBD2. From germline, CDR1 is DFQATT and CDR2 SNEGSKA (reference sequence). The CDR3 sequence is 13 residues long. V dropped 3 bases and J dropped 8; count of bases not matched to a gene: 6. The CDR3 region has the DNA TGCAGTGCTAGCGGGGCGGGGGGCCATGAGCAGTTCTTC. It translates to CSASGAGGHEQFF.

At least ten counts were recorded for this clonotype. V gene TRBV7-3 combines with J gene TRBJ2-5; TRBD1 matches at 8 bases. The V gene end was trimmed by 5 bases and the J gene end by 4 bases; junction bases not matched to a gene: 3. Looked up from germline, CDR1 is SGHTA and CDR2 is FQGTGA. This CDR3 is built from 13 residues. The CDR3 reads CASSQGAGETQYF. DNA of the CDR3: TGTGCCAGCAGCCAGGGGGCAGGAGAGACCCAGTACTTC.

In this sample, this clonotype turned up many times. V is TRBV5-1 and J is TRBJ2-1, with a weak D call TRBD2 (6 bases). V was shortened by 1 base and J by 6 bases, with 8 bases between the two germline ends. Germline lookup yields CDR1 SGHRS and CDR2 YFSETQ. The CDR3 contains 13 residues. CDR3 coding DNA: TGCGCCAGCAGCTTGCTGGGGGGCAATGAGCAGTTCTTC. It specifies CASSLLGGNEQFF. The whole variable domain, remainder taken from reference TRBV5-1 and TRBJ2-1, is KAGVTQTPRYLIKTRGQQVTLSCSPISGHRSVSWYQQTPGQGLQFLFEYFSETQRNKGNFPGRFSGRQFSNSRSEMNVSTLELGDSALYLCASSLLGGNEQFFGPGTRLTVL.

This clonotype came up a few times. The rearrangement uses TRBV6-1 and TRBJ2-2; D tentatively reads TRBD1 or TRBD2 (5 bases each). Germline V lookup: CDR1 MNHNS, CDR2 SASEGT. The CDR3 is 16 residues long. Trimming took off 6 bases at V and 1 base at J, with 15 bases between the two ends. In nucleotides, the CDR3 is TGTGCCAGCAGACAAGGGACGGCCCAGAACACCGGGGAGCTGTTTTTT. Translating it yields CASRQGTAQNTGELFF.

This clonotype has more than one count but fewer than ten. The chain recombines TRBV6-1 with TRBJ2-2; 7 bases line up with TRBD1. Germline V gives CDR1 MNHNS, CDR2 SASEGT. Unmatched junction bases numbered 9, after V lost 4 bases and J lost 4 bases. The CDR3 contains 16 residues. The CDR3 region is CASSGPAGGGTGELFF. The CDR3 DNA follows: TGTGCCAGCAGTGGTCCCGCAGGGGGTGGCACCGGGGAGCTGTTTTTT.

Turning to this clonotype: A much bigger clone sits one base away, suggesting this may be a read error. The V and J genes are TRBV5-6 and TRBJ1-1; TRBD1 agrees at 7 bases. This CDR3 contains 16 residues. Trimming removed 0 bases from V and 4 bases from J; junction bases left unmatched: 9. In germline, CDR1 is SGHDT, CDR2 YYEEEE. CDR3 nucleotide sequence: TGTGCCAGCAGCTTGGAAGGGGGCTTGTTGAGCACTGAAGCTTTCTTT. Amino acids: CASSLEGGLLSTEAFF.

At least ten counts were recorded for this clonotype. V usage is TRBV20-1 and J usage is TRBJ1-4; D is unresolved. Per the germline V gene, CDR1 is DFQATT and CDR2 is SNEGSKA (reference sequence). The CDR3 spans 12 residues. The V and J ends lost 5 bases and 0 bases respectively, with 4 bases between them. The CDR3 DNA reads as TGCAGTGCTTTCTCAACTAATGAAAAACTGTTTTTT. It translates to CSAFSTNEKLFF.

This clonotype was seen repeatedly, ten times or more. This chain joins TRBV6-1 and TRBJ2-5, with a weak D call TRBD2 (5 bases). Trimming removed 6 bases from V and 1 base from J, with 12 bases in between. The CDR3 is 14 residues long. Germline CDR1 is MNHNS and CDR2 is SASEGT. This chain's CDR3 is CASRPGLPQETQYF. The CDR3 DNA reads TGTGCCAGCAGGCCAGGACTCCCCCAAGAGACCCAGTACTTC.

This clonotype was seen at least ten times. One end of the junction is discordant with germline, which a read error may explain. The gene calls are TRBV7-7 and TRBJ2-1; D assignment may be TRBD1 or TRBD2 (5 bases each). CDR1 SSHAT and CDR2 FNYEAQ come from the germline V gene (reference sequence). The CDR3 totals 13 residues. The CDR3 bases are TGTGCTAGCAGCGCGTGGGGGTACAATGAGCAGTTCTTC. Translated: CASSAWGYNEQFF.

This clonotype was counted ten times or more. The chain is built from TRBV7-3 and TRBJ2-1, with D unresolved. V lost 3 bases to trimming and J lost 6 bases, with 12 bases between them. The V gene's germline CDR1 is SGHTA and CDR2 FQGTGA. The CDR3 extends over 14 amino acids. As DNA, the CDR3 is TGTGCCAGCAGCTTCGATCCGTCCCGCAATGAGCAGTTCTTC. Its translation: CASSFDPSRNEQFF.

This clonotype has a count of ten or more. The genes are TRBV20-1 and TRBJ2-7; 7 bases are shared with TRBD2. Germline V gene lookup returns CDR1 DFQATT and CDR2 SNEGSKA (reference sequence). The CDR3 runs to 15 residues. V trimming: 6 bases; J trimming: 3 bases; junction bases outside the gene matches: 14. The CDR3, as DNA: TGCAGTGCCCGTGGGGGAGGGCGGACCGGCTACGAGCAGTACTTC. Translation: CSARGGGRTGYEQYF.

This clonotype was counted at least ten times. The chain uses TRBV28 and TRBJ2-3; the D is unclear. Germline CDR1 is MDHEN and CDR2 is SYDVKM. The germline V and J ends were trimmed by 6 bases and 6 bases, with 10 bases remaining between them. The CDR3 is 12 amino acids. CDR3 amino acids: CASRGEVDTQYF. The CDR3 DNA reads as TGTGCCAGCAGAGGCGAAGTGGATACGCAGTATTTT.